A selection of T cell receptor beta chains follows, all from one sample in a study of a mutant IDH1 vaccine in newly diagnosed glioma. Which antigens these TCRs recognize remains unknown. Repertoires were generated with immunoSEQ multiplex PCR, while TCRdb's copy carries only in-frame clones and drops some. The repertoire has tens of thousands of clones, 85% to 90% of them found once; the top ten carry about 2%. The sequences come from PBMCs, collected from a glioma patient whose treatment included an IDH1 peptide vaccine. These receptors originate from a man aged 25-45 years with glioma. The CDR3 runs from the conserved cysteine through the conserved F or W. The D gene is left open where the match is weak. Some rows mark clone size as missing; the rest say once, few, many or name a class of expanded clone.

clone_size: few
d_call: NA
j_call: TRBJ1-2
v_call: TRBV9
cdr3_aa: CASSVESWGSAGLTF
cdr3_nt: TGTGCCAGCAGCGTAGAATCTTGGGGGTCCGCTGGACTCACCTTC

clone_size: NA
d_call: NA
j_call: TRBJ1-4
v_call: TRBV7-2
cdr3_aa: CASSLDAGGSTNEKLFF
cdr3_nt: TGTGCCAGCAGCTTAGATGCCGGGGGTAGTACTAATGAAAAACTGTTTTTT

clone_size: NA
d_call: TRBD2
j_call: TRBJ2-3
v_call: TRBV10-1
cdr3_aa: CASSRGLAGSTDTQYF
cdr3_nt: TGCGCCAGCAGCCGGGGACTAGCGGGGAGCACAGATACGCAGTATTTT

clone_size: NA
d_call: NA
j_call: TRBJ2-2
v_call: TRBV5-6
cdr3_aa: CASSLLQLPGTGELFF
cdr3_nt: TGTGCCAGCAGCTTGCTTCAGCTCCCAGGCACCGGGGAGCTGTTTTTT

clone_size: few
d_call: NA
j_call: TRBJ1-1
v_call: TRBV7-2
cdr3_aa: CASSSGRGRTEAFF
cdr3_nt: TGTGCCAGCAGCTCCGGTAGGGGGAGGACTGAAGCTTTCTTT

clone_size: NA
d_call: TRBD1
j_call: TRBJ2-3
v_call: TRBV2
cdr3_aa: CASSEYGTGVADTQYF
cdr3_nt: TGTGCCAGCAGTGAATATGGGACAGGGGTGGCAGATACGCAGTATTTT

clone_size: NA
d_call: NA
j_call: TRBJ2-7
v_call: TRBV27
cdr3_aa: CASSFSPAYEQYF
cdr3_nt: TGTGCCAGCAGTTTCTCCCCAGCCTACGAGCAGTACTTC

clone_size: NA
d_call: TRBD1
j_call: TRBJ1-2
v_call: TRBV2
cdr3_aa: CASSLSQGARGYTF
cdr3_nt: TGTGCCAGCAGTTTATCGCAGGGGGCGCGCGGCTACACCTTC

clone_size: NA
d_call: NA
j_call: TRBJ2-7
v_call: TRBV2
cdr3_aa: CASSGRPGVYF
cdr3_nt: TGTGCCAGCAGTGGACGACCCGGGGTGTACTTC

clone_size: few
d_call: NA
j_call: TRBJ2-5
v_call: TRBV5-4
cdr3_aa: CASSLDWEETQYF
cdr3_nt: TGTGCCAGCAGCTTGGATTGGGAAGAGACCCAGTACTTC

clone_size: NA
d_call: NA
j_call: TRBJ2-2
v_call: TRBV2
cdr3_aa: CASRGGELFF
cdr3_nt: TGTGCCAGCAGGGGCGGGGAGCTGTTTTTT

clone_size: once
d_call: NA
j_call: TRBJ1-2
v_call: TRBV21-1
cdr3_aa: CASSKRPRWAYGYTF
cdr3_nt: TGTGCCAGCAGTAAAAGGCCCCGGTGGGCATATGGCTACACCTTC

clone_size: NA
d_call: NA
j_call: TRBJ1-2
v_call: TRBV15
cdr3_aa: CATSRELSGYGYTF
cdr3_nt: TGTGCCACCAGCAGAGAGCTTTCAGGGTACGGCTACACCTTC

clone_size: NA
d_call: TRBD1
j_call: TRBJ1-4
v_call: TRBV9
cdr3_aa: CASSAQGDKNEKLFF
cdr3_nt: TGTGCCAGCAGCGCCCAGGGGGACAAGAATGAAAAACTGTTTTTT

clone_size: NA
d_call: NA
j_call: TRBJ2-5
v_call: TRBV29-1
cdr3_aa: CSVEAGDPWEQYF
cdr3_nt: TGCAGCGTTGAGGCAGGCGACCCCTGGGAGCAGTACTTC

clone_size: NA
d_call: TRBD2
j_call: TRBJ2-3
v_call: TRBV5-1
cdr3_aa: CASSRLADTDTQYF
cdr3_nt: TGCGCCAGCAGCAGACTAGCGGACACAGATACGCAGTATTTT

clone_size: NA
d_call: NA
j_call: TRBJ2-1
v_call: TRBV5-4
cdr3_aa: CASSLRSPPDEQFF
cdr3_nt: TGTGCCAGCAGCTTGAGGAGTCCCCCGGATGAGCAGTTCTTC

clone_size: NA
d_call: NA
j_call: TRBJ2-7
v_call: TRBV7-9
cdr3_aa: CASSWDSYEQYF
cdr3_nt: TGTGCCAGCAGCTGGGACTCCTACGAGCAGTACTTC

clone_size: NA
d_call: NA
j_call: TRBJ2-3
v_call: TRBV6-1
cdr3_aa: CASSDPGFTDTQYF
cdr3_nt: TGTGCCAGCAGTGACCCGGGGTTCACAGATACGCAGTATTTT

clone_size: NA
d_call: NA
j_call: TRBJ2-7
v_call: TRBV7-2
cdr3_aa: CASSLGAGPYEQYF
cdr3_nt: TGTGCCAGCAGCCTGGGGGCAGGCCCCTACGAGCAGTACTTC

clone_size: NA
d_call: TRBD2
j_call: TRBJ2-1
v_call: TRBV7-3
cdr3_aa: CASSPGLVGNEQFF
cdr3_nt: TGTGCCAGCAGCCCAGGACTAGTCGGCAATGAGCAGTTCTTC

clone_size: NA
d_call: NA
j_call: TRBJ1-5
v_call: TRBV9
cdr3_aa: CASSPGINSNQPQHF
cdr3_nt: TGTGCCAGCAGCCCCGGCATAAATAGCAATCAGCCCCAGCATTTT

clone_size: NA
d_call: NA
j_call: TRBJ2-7
v_call: TRBV15
cdr3_aa: CALSRDAGEQYF
cdr3_nt: TGTGCCCTCAGCCGGGACGCAGGAGAGCAGTACTTC

clone_size: NA
d_call: NA
j_call: TRBJ2-7
v_call: TRBV6-6
cdr3_aa: CASSLDGLSSYEQYF
cdr3_nt: TGTGCCAGCAGTTTGGACGGATTAAGCTCCTACGAGCAGTACTTC

clone_size: NA
d_call: TRBD1
j_call: TRBJ2-7
v_call: TRBV7-2
cdr3_aa: CASSFGTGGLRYEQYF
cdr3_nt: TGTGCCAGCAGCTTCGGGACAGGAGGCCTCCGATACGAGCAGTACTTC

clone_size: NA
d_call: TRBD1
j_call: TRBJ1-1
v_call: TRBV7-2
cdr3_aa: CASSTDRAFTEAFF
cdr3_nt: TGTGCCAGCAGCACGGACAGGGCGTTTACTGAAGCTTTCTTT

clone_size: NA
d_call: NA
j_call: TRBJ1-4
v_call: TRBV5-1
cdr3_aa: CASSLGGSTNEKLFF
cdr3_nt: TGCGCCAGCAGCTTGGGGGGGTCAACTAATGAAAAACTGTTTTTT

clone_size: NA
d_call: NA
j_call: TRBJ1-6
v_call: TRBV28
cdr3_aa: CASSSSGISPLHF
cdr3_nt: TGTGCCAGCAGTTCCTCAGGGATCTCACCCCTCCACTTT

clone_size: NA
d_call: NA
j_call: TRBJ1-5
v_call: TRBV6-1
cdr3_aa: CASSEGWERGGFNQPQHF
cdr3_nt: TGTGCCAGCAGTGAAGGGTGGGAGCGGGGGGGTTTCAATCAGCCCCAGCATTTT

clone_size: NA
d_call: TRBD2
j_call: TRBJ2-5
v_call: TRBV6-5
cdr3_aa: CASGRAGGETQYF
cdr3_nt: TGTGCCAGCGGTAGAGCGGGGGGAGAGACCCAGTACTTC

clone_size: NA
d_call: TRBD1
j_call: TRBJ2-6
v_call: TRBV2
cdr3_aa: CASSEGQGAPGANVLTF
cdr3_nt: TGTGCCAGCAGTGAGGGACAGGGGGCTCCCGGGGCCAACGTCCTGACTTTC

clone_size: NA
d_call: NA
j_call: TRBJ2-1
v_call: TRBV29-1
cdr3_aa: CSVVTAGGYNEQFF
cdr3_nt: TGCAGCGTTGTGACGGCAGGAGGGTACAATGAGCAGTTCTTC

clone_size: NA
d_call: TRBD2
j_call: TRBJ2-3
v_call: TRBV14
cdr3_aa: CASSPLGSGRSTDTQYF
cdr3_nt: TGTGCCAGCAGCCCCTTGGGGAGCGGGAGATCGACAGATACGCAGTATTTT

clone_size: NA
d_call: TRBD1
j_call: TRBJ1-1
v_call: TRBV5-1
cdr3_aa: CASRGNRGNGEAFF
cdr3_nt: TGCGCCAGCAGAGGAAACAGGGGCAACGGTGAAGCTTTCTTT

clone_size: NA
d_call: NA
j_call: TRBJ2-5
v_call: TRBV28
cdr3_aa: CASSYFSGPETQYF
cdr3_nt: NA

clone_size: NA
d_call: NA
j_call: TRBJ2-2
v_call: TRBV2
cdr3_aa: CASSDRTESPNTGELFF
cdr3_nt: TGTGCCAGCAGTGACCGGACAGAAAGCCCGAACACCGGGGAGCTGTTTTTT

clone_size: NA
d_call: TRBD2
j_call: TRBJ2-3
v_call: TRBV29-1
cdr3_aa: CSAGTSGIVTDTQYF
cdr3_nt: TGCAGCGCCGGGACTAGCGGGATAGTCACAGATACGCAGTATTTT

clone_size: NA
d_call: NA
j_call: TRBJ2-3
v_call: TRBV5-1
cdr3_aa: CASSLARGAHPDTQYF
cdr3_nt: TGCGCCAGCAGCTTGGCCCGGGGGGCCCACCCAGATACGCAGTATTTT